This T cell receptor (beta chain) appears in the sequencing data of a study of human thymus T cells. The CDR3 length is 17 residues. Looked up from germline, CDR1 is SGHTA and CDR2 is FQGTGA. V trimming: 5 bases; J trimming: 7 bases; junction bases outside the gene matches: 15. General study results and limits: Blood and thymic repertoires both appeared biased in V and J gene usage.

Resections from corrective heart surgery supplied the thymus tissue. Method: immunoSEQ multiplex PCR; TCRdb's copy keeps in-frame clones and lacks some. The sample holds some 80,000 clones; 90% to 97% are singletons and the top ten take roughly 0.03%. In regard to this clone: Its antigen is undetermined.

Material: thymus tissue. This chain connects TRBV7-3 to TRBJ2-2; the match to TRBD1 covers 8 bases. This receptor was identified in a boy under two years old with a congenital heart defect but otherwise immunologically healthy. CDR3 sequence (DNA): TGTGCCAGCAGCCCCTTGGGGGGCAGGGGGCATCACGGGGAGCTGTTTTTT. As protein: CASSPLGGRGHHGELFF.